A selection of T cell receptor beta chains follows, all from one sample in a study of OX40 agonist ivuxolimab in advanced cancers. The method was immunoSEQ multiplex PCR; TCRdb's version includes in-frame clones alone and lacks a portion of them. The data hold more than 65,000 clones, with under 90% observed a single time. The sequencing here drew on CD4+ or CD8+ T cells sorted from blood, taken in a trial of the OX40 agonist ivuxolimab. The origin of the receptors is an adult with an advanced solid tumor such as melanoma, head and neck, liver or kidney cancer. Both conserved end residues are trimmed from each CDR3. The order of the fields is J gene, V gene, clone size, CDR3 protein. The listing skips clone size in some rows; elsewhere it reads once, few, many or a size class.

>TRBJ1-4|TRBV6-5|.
ASSYSQRQGSEKLF
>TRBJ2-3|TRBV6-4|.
ASSESPTDTQY
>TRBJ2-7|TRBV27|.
ASSLGTGNPRTYEQY
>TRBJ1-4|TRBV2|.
ASSPSDLPNEKLF
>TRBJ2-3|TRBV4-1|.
ASSLRGADTQY
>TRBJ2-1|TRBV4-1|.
ASSQVGGRWREATLKQF
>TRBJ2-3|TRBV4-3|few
ASSQGPPTSGRVDTQY
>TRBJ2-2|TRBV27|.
ASSPLATGELF
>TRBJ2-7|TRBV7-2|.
ASSLGQGSSYEQY
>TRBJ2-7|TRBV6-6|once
ASSYWGKVEQY
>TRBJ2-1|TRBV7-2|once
ASSRSGRFNNEQF
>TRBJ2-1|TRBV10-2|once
ASRTQRSYNEQF
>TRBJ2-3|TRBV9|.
ASSVGSLTTDTQY
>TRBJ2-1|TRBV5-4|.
ASSTPTGGPNEQF
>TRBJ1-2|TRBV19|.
ASSSGQGASHGYT
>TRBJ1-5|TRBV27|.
ASANPGQGNQPQH